This TCR beta chain stems from a study of T cell repertoires in breast cancer. As for the study in general: Nine healthy donors served as controls.

An expanded emulsion RT-PCR with primers for all TCR V genes paired CD8+ T cell chains. CD8+ T cells were positively selected and incubated overnight in around 10 IU/mL IL-2. Unpaired genes were suppressed by blocking oligonucleotides during a second nested PCR. TCRdb redid the calling of the emulsion pairing reads with MiXCR, one entry per CDR3 protein. Of tens of thousands of distinct CDR3 sequences in the sample, 45% to 55% were seen once. Study outcomes and limitations: Tumor-involved sentinel lymph nodes shared about fourfold more TCRs with matched tumors than tumor-free nodes (around 7.7% versus 2%).

Worth noting for this clonotype: As yet, its antigen is unknown.

This CDR3 is 14 amino acids long. The germline V gene has CDR1 LNHDA and CDR2 SQIVND (reference sequence). V was trimmed by 3 bases and J by 12 bases, leaving 20 bases between them. The sequence came from a pool of human donors with breast cancer or a healthy control (not recorded which). This chain links TRBV19 with TRBJ1-2; D remains unclear. The sequencing input was CD8+ T cells. For the CDR3, the DNA is TGTGCCAGTAGTATTTATTCAACGACCCCTAGTCACACCTTC. Protein: CASSIYSTTPSHTF.